This TCR beta chain was recorded in a study of blood T cell repertoires in COVID-19. Study-wide context: Both acute and convalescent COVID-19 samples were obtained from the United States, Italy and Spain. Sample material is recorded as cDNA or gDNA derived from T cells, B-cell-depleted T cells, or PBMCs.

Profiling relied on immunoSEQ multiplex PCR, and the TCRdb table lists in-frame clones only, not all of them. Altogether approximately 280,000 clones are present, about 89% being singletons, with the ten largest covering approximately 4.3%. CDR1 LGHDT and CDR2 YNNKEL come from the germline V gene (reference sequence). Germline trimming cut 3 bases from V and 4 bases from J; bases unmatched to any gene: 12. The CDR3 consists of 18 residues. The sample was peripheral blood. This sequence was found in a man aged 35 to 55 with acute or convalescent COVID-19. This rearrangement joins TRBV3-1 (or the pseudogene TRBV3-2) to TRBJ2-2; 9 bases align to TRBD2. CDR3 DNA: TGTGCCAGCAGCCACCTCACTCTCGCGGGGGGGTTCACCGGGGAGCTGTTTTTT. Encoded protein: CASSHLTLAGGFTGELFF.